Below, 23 T cell receptor beta chains from the same sample are listed, as sequenced in a study of blood T cells in healthy people across ages. With a J-beta primer mix and a sample-barcoded 5' primer, a second PCR ran roughly 7 to 11 cycles. TCRdb reprocessed the 5' RACE reads with MiXCR, giving one entry per CDR3 protein. Here the sample spans about 1.6 million distinct CDR3 sequences, about 32% being singletons. Material for sequencing was blood. The receptors come from a woman in her twenties or thirties in good health.

This clonotype was counted between two and nine times. The chain is built from TRBV20-1 and TRBJ2-3, with 11 bases lining up with TRBD2. The CDR3 totals 15 residues. V lost 2 bases to trimming and J lost 5 bases; unmatched junction nucleotides: 6. Germline V gene data show CDR1 as DFQATT and CDR2 as SNEGSKA (reference sequence). The CDR3 loop is CSARRGLAGGDTQYF. CDR3 coding DNA: TGCAGTGCTAGACGGGGGCTAGCGGGAGGAGATACGCAGTATTTT.

The chain employs TRBV18 and TRBJ1-4, with 10 bases lining up with TRBD1. Per the germline V gene, CDR1 is KGHSH and CDR2 is LQKENI. CDR3 length: 18 residues. The J segment lost 14 bases and the V segment lost 2 bases, leaving 20 bases of the junction unmatched. CDR3 protein: CASSPLSEGTGVSGKLFF. The CDR3 DNA sequence: TGTGCCAGCTCACCATTATCGGAGGGGACAGGGGTTTCCGGAAAGCTGTTTTTT.

This chain connects TRBV7-2 to TRBJ1-6, with TRBD1 identical over 7 bases. The CDR3 spans 16 residues. The V segment lost 0 bases and the J segment 9 bases; nucleotides outside the gene matches: 8. CDR1 is SGHTA, CDR2 FQGNSA, per germline. The CDR3 DNA reads TGTGCCAGCAGCTTAGCGGTGGACAGGACAGGTTCACCCCTCCACTTT. It codes for CASSLAVDRTGSPLHF.

The chain joins TRBV15 to TRBJ2-5; D possibly corresponds to TRBD1 (6 bases). The DNA end is more similar to TRBJ2-7, so the J call may be wrong. Germline-derived CDR1 and CDR2 are LNHNV and YYDKDF (reference sequence). The CDR3 has 16 residues. The CDR3 sequence is CATSTGQTGSGHEQYF. For the CDR3, the DNA is TGTGCCACCAGCACAGGACAAACAGGGTCGGGCCACGAGCAGTACTTC.

This clonotype was seen a single time. This chain connects TRBV5-5 to TRBJ1-1; D is perhaps TRBD1 (6 bases). Trimming shortened V by 0 bases and J by 12 bases, and 15 bases separated the two germline ends. This CDR3 comprises 13 residues. Per germline, CDR1 SGHKS and CDR2 YYEKEE (reference sequence). DNA for the CDR3: TGTGCCAGCAGCTTGGACGGCAGGGGAATAACTTTCTTT. Its translation: CASSLDGRGITFF.

The V call is TRBV9, the J call TRBJ2-1; D might be TRBD2 (5 bases). The CDR3 has 15 amino acids. In germline, CDR1 is SGDLS, CDR2 YYNGEE. Trimming shortened V by 0 bases and J by 10 bases, and 17 bases separated the two germline ends. CDR3 residues: CASSVVSDFQREQFF. The DNA of the CDR3 is TGTGCCAGCAGCGTAGTATCGGACTTCCAGCGAGAGCAGTTCTTC.

The genes are TRBV9 and TRBJ2-1, with D perhaps TRBD2 (6 bases). The CDR3 covers 15 residues. Germline V lookup: CDR1 SGDLS, CDR2 YYNGEE. V was clipped by 3 bases and J by 4 bases, with 14 bases between them. The CDR3 loop reads CASSAQGEAYNEQFF. The CDR3 region has the DNA TGTGCCAGCAGCGCCCAAGGGGAGGCTTACAATGAGCAGTTCTTC.

This rearrangement joins TRBV9 to TRBJ2-1, with a tentative D call TRBD2 (6 bases). Looked up from germline, CDR1 is SGDLS and CDR2 is YYNGEE. Trimming took off 3 bases at V and 6 bases at J, with 22 bases between the two ends. This CDR3 spans 17 amino acids. The chain's CDR3 is CASSATEMGGQGNEQFF. The CDR3 nucleotides read TGTGCCAGCAGCGCGACAGAAATGGGAGGCCAAGGCAATGAGCAGTTCTTC.

This clonotype was seen a few times. The DNA of the CDR3 is TGCAGTGCTAGTCACGGGGCAGGGCAGAACTATGGCTACACCTTC. Amino acid sequence: CSASHGAGQNYGYTF. The chain combines TRBV20-1 with TRBJ1-2, with D possibly being TRBD1 (5 bases). Germline assignment: CDR1 DFQATT and CDR2 SNEGSKA (reference sequence). V was cut by 3 bases and J by 2 bases, with 16 bases left in between. The length of the CDR3 is 15 residues.

DNA for the CDR3: TGCAGTGCTAGAGAGCGGGGGGCCCCAGATACGCAGTATTTT. Translating it yields CSARERGAPDTQYF. This chain connects TRBV20-1 to TRBJ2-3; TRBD2 aligns across 8 bases. V was clipped by 0 bases and J by 4 bases; unmatched bases: 3. There are 14 residues in the CDR3. The V gene's germline CDR1 is DFQATT and CDR2 SNEGSKA (reference sequence).

The V and J genes are TRBV5-1 and TRBJ2-2; 14 positions agree with TRBD2. The CDR3 contains 18 residues. CDR1 and CDR2 (germline): SGHRS, YFSETQ. V was clipped by 2 bases and J by 4 bases; unmatched bases: 7. The CDR3 region is CASSFGLAGGEGTGELFF. CDR3 coding DNA: TGCGCCAGCAGCTTTGGACTAGCGGGAGGAGAAGGCACCGGGGAGCTGTTTTTT.

The rearrangement uses TRBV4-1 and TRBJ2-4; D is uncertain. Germline CDR1 and CDR2: MGHRA and YSYEKL. The germline V and J ends were trimmed by 0 bases and 6 bases, with 9 bases remaining between them. The CDR3 covers 14 residues. The CDR3 sequence is CASSQDLRTNIQYF. The DNA for the CDR3 is TGCGCCAGCAGCCAAGATTTGCGCACAAACATTCAGTACTTC.

The rearrangement links TRBV18 to TRBJ2-4; D ambiguous. The CDR3 covers 14 residues. Trimming removed 3 bases at V and 0 bases at J, with 6 bases between. The V gene's germline CDR1 is KGHSH and CDR2 LQKENI. In DNA, the CDR3 is TGTGCCAGCTCACCCCTCATAGCCAAAAACATTCAGTACTTC. The encoded protein is CASSPLIAKNIQYF.

The gene calls are TRBV20-1 and TRBJ2-1; maybe TRBD1 (5 bases). V was clipped by 5 bases and J by 10 bases, with 21 bases between them. The CDR3 runs 14 residues. CDR1 and CDR2 from the germline V gene are DFQATT and SNEGSKA (reference sequence). For the CDR3, the DNA is TGCAGTGCTGGGGTAGGGGCCACCTCACAAGAGCAGTTCTTC. Its translation is CSAGVGATSQEQFF.

V is TRBV20-1 and J is TRBJ2-5, with 14 positions matching TRBD2. The CDR3 has 16 amino acids. Per germline, CDR1 DFQATT and CDR2 SNEGSKA (reference sequence). Trimming at V came to 5 bases and at J to 2 bases, leaving 7 bases not matched to a gene. The CDR3 reads CSAVGLAGGRQETQYF. Here the CDR3 DNA reads TGCAGTGCTGTCGGACTAGCGGGAGGCAGACAAGAGACCCAGTACTTC.

V usage is TRBV6-6 and J usage is TRBJ1-4, with D perhaps matching TRBD1 (5 bases). CDR3 size: 13 residues. The germline V and J ends were trimmed by 10 bases and 8 bases, with 17 bases remaining between them. Germline V gene sequence: CDR1 MNHNY, CDR2 SVGAGI (reference sequence). The CDR3 DNA sequence: TGTGCCACGGATTTAGGTGGGGGAGAAAAACTGTTTTTT. Translating gives CATDLGGGEKLFF.

This clonotype was observed many times. The rearrangement uses TRBV10-3 and TRBJ1-2; D unresolved. The length of the CDR3 is 12 residues. Germline CDR1 and CDR2: ENHRY and SYGVKD. The V end was cut by 7 bases, the J end by 8 bases, with 14 bases between. Written as DNA, the CDR3 is TGTGCCATCAAGACTTTGGGCATGGGCTACACCTTC. It specifies CAIKTLGMGYTF.

This clonotype was counted many times. The chain employs TRBV5-1 and TRBJ2-1; 12 nucleotides align to TRBD2. There are 15 residues in the CDR3. The germline CDR1 and CDR2 sequences are SGHRS and YFSETQ. V gave up 0 bases and J gave up 7 bases; unmatched junction bases: 2. CDR3 protein: CASSLALAGGNEQFF. In DNA, the CDR3 is TGCGCCAGCAGCTTGGCACTAGCGGGGGGAAATGAGCAGTTCTTC. Full variable domain (missing parts from reference TRBV5-1 and TRBJ2-1): KAGVTQTPRYLIKTRGQQVTLSCSPISGHRSVSWYQQTPGQGLQFLFEYFSETQRNKGNFPGRFSGRQFSNSRSEMNVSTLELGDSALYLCASSLALAGGNEQFFGPGTRLTVL.

The chain combines TRBV7-3 with TRBJ2-4; a weak D match, TRBD2 (6 bases). Germline V CDR1 and CDR2: SGHTA, FQGTGA. V was cut by 2 bases and J by 14 bases, with 7 bases left in between. The CDR3 sequence is 10 residues long. CDR3 nucleotides: TGTGCCAGCAGCTTACCGGGGGAGTACTTC. This sequence encodes CASSLPGEYF.

This clonotype was counted only a few times. The V call is TRBV29-1, the J call TRBJ1-1; D ambiguous. The CDR3 has 13 amino acids. With 7 bases removed from V and 5 bases from J, the gap between germline ends came to 17 bases. In germline, CDR1 is SQVTM, CDR2 ANQGSEA. The CDR3 loop is CSARRRQETEAFF. CDR3 in DNA: TGCAGCGCACGAAGGCGCCAGGAAACTGAAGCTTTCTTT. Supplemented by reference TRBV29-1 and TRBJ1-1, the full variable domain reads SAVISQKPSRDICQRGTSLTIQCQVDSQVTMMFWYRQQPGQSLTLIATANQGSEATYESGFVIDKFPISRPNLTFSTLTVSNMSPEDSSIYLCSARRRQETEAFFGQGTRLTVV.

With respect to this clonotype: One junction end does not reproduce the germline sequence, and a read error may be involved. The DNA for the CDR3 is TGTGCCAGCAGTTTGCCCCCTCACCAGGGGACCTCTGGGGCCAACGCCCTGACTTTC. Translating gives CASSLPPHQGTSGANALTF. The chain employs TRBV12-3 or TRBV12-4 and TRBJ2-6, with D possibly being TRBD1 (6 bases). The CDR3 has 19 residues.

V gene TRBV27 combines with J gene TRBJ2-1; 16 bases line up with TRBD2. J was trimmed by 2 bases and V by 5 bases; bases with no gene match: 6. This CDR3 comprises 18 residues. Per germline, CDR1 MNHEY and CDR2 SMNVEV (reference sequence). The CDR3 protein is CASSPGTSGRAPYNEQFF. CDR3 sequence (DNA): TGTGCCAGCAGTCCGGGGACTAGCGGGAGGGCCCCCTACAATGAGCAGTTCTTC.

As regards this clonotype: This may come from a read error, since a much larger clone is one base off. The chain combines TRBV29-1 with TRBJ2-1, with 8 nucleotides matching TRBD1. The ends lost 2 bases at V and 6 bases at J; junction bases unmatched: 9. Germline loops: CDR1 SQVTM, CDR2 ANQGSEA. The CDR3 extends over 15 amino acids. The CDR3 region has the DNA TGCAGCGTTGAAAAGACACAAACAGGGGGCAATGAGCAGTTCTTC. Protein: CSVEKTQTGGNEQFF.